Listed here is a single T cell receptor beta chain. Its target is not known. Other DNA variants within this sample encode the same CDR3. About 116 mL of blood, on average, came from one heparinised draw per donor. The whole isolated RNA underwent reverse transcription, so sequencing captured expressed TCRB transcripts. Generated by immunoSEQ multiplex PCR, the TCRdb table keeps only in-frame clones and is missing some. Of 500,000 to 850,000 clones detected, around 15% appear once; the ten largest clones hold around 0.04%. The V and J ends lost 0 bases and 2 bases, in that order; junction bases with no gene match: 4. Germline V gene sequence: CDR1 SGDLS, CDR2 YYNGEE. The CDR3 length is 16 residues. The sample comes from a study of beta chain features in type 1 diabetes. Study findings and constraints: Shortening that was moderate but significant affected the TCRB CDR3s of Type 1 diabetes patients in all four CD4+ subsets. In type 1 diabetes patients, VDJ junctions had fewer insertions; deletions at these junctions were more frequent.

The receptor's source is a man between 18 and 35 years old with type 1 diabetes. Sequenced sample: naive CD4+ T cells from blood. The V gene is TRBV9, the J gene TRBJ2-2; 7 bases are shared with TRBD2. DNA of the CDR3: TGTGCCAGCAGCGTAGTTTCGGGGGGAAACACCGGGGAGCTGTTTTTT. It yields the protein CASSVVSGGNTGELFF.